What follows are 26 T cell receptor beta chains derived from one specimen sequenced in a study of shared clonotypes between healthy human individuals. Here immunoSEQ multiplex PCR was the method, and the copy in TCRdb shows in-frame clones only, minus some. The sample shows 530,000 or so clones, over 75% of them seen only once. Sequencing was performed on PBMCs. These receptor sequences come from a woman in her thirties or forties in good health. Some clones in this sample may be carry-over from other donors' samples.

The CDR3 DNA reads as TGTGCCATCAGTGAGGGGGCTTTTGGGAGCAATCAGCCCCAGCATTTT. Its translation is CAISEGAFGSNQPQHF. The chain joins TRBV10-3 to TRBJ1-5, with D perhaps matching TRBD1 (5 bases). CDR3 length: 16 residues. With 2 bases removed from V and 1 base from J, the gap between germline ends came to 12 bases. Per the germline V gene, CDR1 is ENHRY and CDR2 is SYGVKD.

This clone was counted once. The chain joins TRBV4-2 to TRBJ1-5; 7 positions match TRBD1. V was pared by 0 bases and J by 1 base, with 9 bases of the junction left unmatched. Germline V gives CDR1 LGHNA, CDR2 YNFKEQ. The CDR3 is 18 amino acids. CDR3 region: CASSQDFEGARSNQPQHF. The CDR3 bases are TGTGCCAGCAGCCAAGATTTCGAGGGGGCGAGAAGCAATCAGCCCCAGCATTTT.

This chain connects TRBV7-9 to TRBJ2-1; 8 bases match TRBD2. The CDR3 sequence is 17 residues long. Germline-derived CDR1 and CDR2 are SEHNR and FQNEAQ (reference sequence). The trim removed 1 base at V and 4 bases at J, leaving 9 bases unmatched. This CDR3 is CASSLDYAAGAYNEQFF. The CDR3 nucleotides are TGTGCCAGCAGCTTAGATTATGCAGCGGGAGCATACAATGAGCAGTTCTTC.

This clone was detected once. The rearrangement joins TRBV12-5 to TRBJ2-5; 9 bases are shared with TRBD1. The CDR3 loop spans 14 amino acids. Trimming cost V 5 bases and J 5 bases; bases outside gene matches: 6. The germline gives CDR1 LGHNT, CDR2 FRNRAP. CDR3 DNA: TGTGCTAGTGGTCGCGGACAGGGGCAGGAGACCCAGTACTTC. The encoded protein is CASGRGQGQETQYF.

This chain connects TRBV7-2 to TRBJ2-3; the D is unclear. Trimming took off 3 bases at V and 6 bases at J, with 16 bases between the two ends. CDR1 and CDR2 (germline): SGHTA, FQGNSA. The CDR3 is 15 residues long. The CDR3 nucleotides read TGTGCCAGCAGCTTGAGTCGCGTGGGCCCCGATACGCAGTATTTT. This codes for CASSLSRVGPDTQYF.

The chain combines TRBV6-5 with TRBJ2-7; D possibly uses TRBD1 or TRBD2 (6 bases each). Looked up from germline, CDR1 is MNHEY and CDR2 is SVGAGI. The germline V and J ends were trimmed by 0 bases and 2 bases, with 8 bases remaining between them. The CDR3 sequence is 14 residues long. The CDR3 loop is CASSYSGGTYEQYF. Written as DNA, the CDR3 is TGTGCCAGCAGTTACTCGGGGGGCACCTACGAGCAGTACTTC.

The chain combines TRBV27 with TRBJ2-6; D unclear. Germline loops: CDR1 MNHEY, CDR2 SMNVEV (reference sequence). The CDR3 loop spans 14 amino acids. V lost 8 bases, J lost 0 bases, and 8 bases lay in between. In DNA form, the CDR3 reads TGTGCCAGCTCGCCGCCCTCTGGGGCCAACGTCCTGACTTTC. This encodes CASSPPSGANVLTF.

This clone was observed a few times. The gene calls are TRBV27 and TRBJ1-2; TRBD1 aligns across 10 bases. Germline V lookup: CDR1 MNHEY, CDR2 SMNVEV (reference sequence). The trim removed 5 bases at V and 7 bases at J, leaving 13 bases unmatched. The CDR3 is 16 amino acids. CDR3 DNA: TGTGCCAGCAGTGTCCTGGGGGGGACAGGGGACTTTGGCTACACCTTC. This translates into CASSVLGGTGDFGYTF.

This sequence joins TRBV27 and TRBJ2-1; D might be TRBD1 or TRBD2, each matching 5 bases. CDR3 length: 13 residues. Trimming pared 3 bases from V and 4 bases from J, leaving 7 bases between. The germline CDR1 and CDR2 sequences are MNHEY and SMNVEV (reference sequence). The CDR3 sequence is CASSFGAYNEQFF. The CDR3 DNA follows: TGTGCCAGCAGTTTCGGGGCGTACAATGAGCAGTTCTTC.

The CDR3 spells CASSPLPLASYNEQFF. DNA of the CDR3: TGTGCCAGCAGCCCACTACCACTAGCGTCCTACAATGAGCAGTTCTTC. This sequence joins TRBV7-3 and TRBJ2-1; 7 bases align to TRBD2. CDR3 length equals 16 residues. Germline V CDR1 and CDR2: SGHTA, FQGTGA. V lost 5 bases, J lost 1 base, and 8 bases stayed unmatched. The whole variable domain, filled in from reference TRBV7-3 and TRBJ2-1, reads GAGVSQTPSNKVTEKGKYVELRCDPISGHTALYWYRQSLGQGPEFLIYFQGTGAADDSGLPNDRFFAVRPEGSVSTLKIQRTERGDSAVYLCASSPLPLASYNEQFFGPGTRLTVL.

The rearrangement joins TRBV11-2 to TRBJ2-2; TRBD2 aligns across 8 bases. The germline gives CDR1 SGHAT, CDR2 FQNNGV. Germline trimming cut 1 base from V and 5 bases from J; bases unmatched to any gene: 3. The CDR3 is made up of 15 amino acids. CDR3 loop: CASSLAGGPTGELFF. DNA of the CDR3: TGTGCCAGCAGCTTAGCGGGAGGGCCGACCGGGGAGCTGTTTTTT.

The chain has TRBV19 and TRBJ2-5, with 11 bases identical to TRBD1. This CDR3 is built from 14 residues. V lost 5 bases to trimming and J lost 6 bases; unmatched junction nucleotides: 5. Germline lookup yields CDR1 LNHDA and CDR2 SQIVND (reference sequence). CDR3: CASSGGTGGQTQYF. Here the CDR3 DNA reads TGTGCCAGTAGTGGCGGGACAGGGGGACAGACCCAGTACTTC.

This sequence joins TRBV7-6 and TRBJ2-7; 10 nucleotides match TRBD2. Trimming removed 5 bases from V and 0 bases from J; junction bases left unmatched: 7. CDR1 and CDR2 (germline): SGHVS, FNYEAQ. This CDR3 is built from 16 residues. The CDR3 region has the DNA TGTGCCAGCAGCCGCACACTAGCGGGGAGCTCCTACGAGCAGTACTTC. Residues: CASSRTLAGSSYEQYF.

The chain uses TRBV19 and TRBJ2-2; TRBD2 aligns across 10 bases. V was clipped by 5 bases and J by 8 bases; unmatched bases: 8. This CDR3 spans 15 amino acids. From germline, CDR1 is LNHDA and CDR2 SQIVND (reference sequence). The CDR3 sequence is CASSWTSGTRGELFF. The CDR3 bases are TGTGCCAGTAGTTGGACTAGCGGAACTCGAGGGGAGCTGTTTTTT.

The chain combines TRBV7-2 with TRBJ1-2; 7 bases are shared with TRBD1. Germline lookup yields CDR1 SGHTA and CDR2 FQGNSA. CDR3 length: 14 amino acids. V was pared by 7 bases and J by 0 bases, with 5 bases of the junction left unmatched. In DNA, the CDR3 is TGTGCCAGCACCTGGACAGGATCTAACTATGGCTACACCTTC. Amino acids: CASTWTGSNYGYTF.

V and J are TRBV28 and TRBJ2-1; 10 positions agree with TRBD1. J was trimmed by 10 bases and V by 7 bases; bases with no gene match: 13. Germline CDR1 reads MDHEN; CDR2 reads SYDVKM. This CDR3 spans 15 amino acids. In DNA form, the CDR3 reads TGTGCCAGCAACCCGATAGGGACAGGGGACAGGGAGCAGTTCTTC. Its protein is CASNPIGTGDREQFF.

This clone turned up a few times. The chain is built from TRBV7-9 and TRBJ1-1; 9 bases line up with TRBD1. This CDR3 spans 15 amino acids. J gave up 1 base and V 5 bases, and 5 bases lay outside the gene matches. The germline V gene has CDR1 SEHNR and CDR2 FQNEAQ (reference sequence). This CDR3 reads CASSPGTGWNTEAFF. DNA of the CDR3: TGTGCCAGCAGCCCCGGGACAGGGTGGAACACTGAAGCTTTCTTT.

The chain recombines TRBV6-5 with TRBJ2-1; no reliable D call. V lost 0 bases, J lost 10 bases, and 16 bases lay in between. There are 15 residues in the CDR3. The V gene's germline CDR1 is MNHEY and CDR2 SVGAGI. CDR3 protein: CASSYSFAGEEEQFF. DNA of the CDR3: TGTGCCAGCAGTTACTCGTTTGCCGGCGAGGAGGAGCAGTTCTTC.

V usage is TRBV6-9 and J usage is TRBJ2-5; no clear D. From germline, CDR1 is MNHGY and CDR2 SVAAGI. CDR3 length: 13 residues. Trimming took off 6 bases at V and 5 bases at J, with 13 bases between the two ends. DNA for the CDR3: TGTGCCAGCAGCCCTCAGCCCCAGGAGACCCAGTACTTC. Its protein product is CASSPQPQETQYF.

The chain couples TRBV7-9 to TRBJ2-7; 7 nucleotides line up with TRBD1. This CDR3 has 12 residues. Germline V gene data show CDR1 as SEHNR and CDR2 as FQNEAQ (reference sequence). The V gene end was trimmed by 5 bases and the J gene end by 6 bases; junction bases not matched to a gene: 4. In nucleotides, the CDR3 is TGTGCCAGCAGCCAGGGGGTGCTCGAGCAGTACTTC. It is translated as CASSQGVLEQYF. Supplemented by reference TRBV7-9 and TRBJ2-7, the full variable domain reads DTGVSQNPRHKITKRGQNVTFRCDPISEHNRLYWYRQTLGQGPEFLTYFQNEAQLEKSRLLSDRFSAERPKGSFSTLEIQRTEQGDSAMYLCASSQGVLEQYFGPGTRLTVT.

V gene TRBV6-5 combines with J gene TRBJ1-2; maybe TRBD1 (5 bases). The V end was cut by 5 bases, the J end by 4 bases, with 14 bases between. Germline lookup yields CDR1 MNHEY and CDR2 SVGAGI. CDR3 length: 14 amino acids. CDR3 protein: CASSPEGRLYGYTF. CDR3 sequence (DNA): TGTGCCAGCAGTCCGGAGGGGCGGCTCTATGGCTACACCTTC.

This rearrangement joins TRBV6-1 to TRBJ1-1; D remains ambiguous. Trimming pared 2 bases from V and 0 bases from J, leaving 1 base between. CDR3 length: 12 amino acids. Germline V gives CDR1 MNHNS, CDR2 SASEGT. The CDR3 protein is CASSELNTEAFF. CDR3 sequence (DNA): TGTGCCAGCAGTGAACTGAACACTGAAGCTTTCTTT.

As for this clone: Different DNA sequences within this sample yield the same CDR3. The chain joins TRBV29-1 to TRBJ2-2; TRBD2 aligns across 9 bases. The V segment lost 7 bases and the J segment 6 bases; nucleotides outside the gene matches: 3. The germline CDR1 and CDR2 sequences are SQVTM and ANQGSEA. This CDR3 has 12 residues. CDR3 sequence (DNA): TGCAGCGGGCGGGAGGGGGCCGGGGAGCTGTTTTTT. The encoded protein is CSGREGAGELFF.

This clone was detected only once. The chain employs TRBV28 and TRBJ1-5, with D perhaps matching TRBD1 (5 bases). The CDR3 spans 15 residues. Trimming took off 3 bases at V and 2 bases at J, with 11 bases between the two ends. Germline values: CDR1 MDHEN, CDR2 SYDVKM. The CDR3 here is CASSFLGTRNQPQHF. The CDR3 nucleotides are TGTGCCAGCAGTTTTTTAGGGACCCGCAATCAGCCCCAGCATTTT.

This clone was seen only once. The gene calls are TRBV7-9 and TRBJ1-2; 7 bases map to TRBD1. The CDR3 sequence is 16 residues long. V dropped 5 bases and J dropped 4; count of bases not matched to a gene: 13. The germline gives CDR1 SEHNR, CDR2 FQNEAQ (reference sequence). CDR3 DNA sequence: TGTGCCAGCAGCCCAGGGGGGGCCGAGGGTCGCTATGGCTACACCTTC. The encoded protein is CASSPGGAEGRYGYTF.

In its sample, this clone was seen a few times. The rearrangement links TRBV7-9 to TRBJ2-1, with D hard to call. Germline V gene sequence: CDR1 SEHNR, CDR2 FQNEAQ (reference sequence). Trimming removed 8 bases at V and 5 bases at J, with 10 bases between. The CDR3 is made up of 12 amino acids. CDR3 nucleotides: TGTGCCAGCGGAACCTTTCACAATGAGCAGTTCTTC. Translated, it gives CASGTFHNEQFF.